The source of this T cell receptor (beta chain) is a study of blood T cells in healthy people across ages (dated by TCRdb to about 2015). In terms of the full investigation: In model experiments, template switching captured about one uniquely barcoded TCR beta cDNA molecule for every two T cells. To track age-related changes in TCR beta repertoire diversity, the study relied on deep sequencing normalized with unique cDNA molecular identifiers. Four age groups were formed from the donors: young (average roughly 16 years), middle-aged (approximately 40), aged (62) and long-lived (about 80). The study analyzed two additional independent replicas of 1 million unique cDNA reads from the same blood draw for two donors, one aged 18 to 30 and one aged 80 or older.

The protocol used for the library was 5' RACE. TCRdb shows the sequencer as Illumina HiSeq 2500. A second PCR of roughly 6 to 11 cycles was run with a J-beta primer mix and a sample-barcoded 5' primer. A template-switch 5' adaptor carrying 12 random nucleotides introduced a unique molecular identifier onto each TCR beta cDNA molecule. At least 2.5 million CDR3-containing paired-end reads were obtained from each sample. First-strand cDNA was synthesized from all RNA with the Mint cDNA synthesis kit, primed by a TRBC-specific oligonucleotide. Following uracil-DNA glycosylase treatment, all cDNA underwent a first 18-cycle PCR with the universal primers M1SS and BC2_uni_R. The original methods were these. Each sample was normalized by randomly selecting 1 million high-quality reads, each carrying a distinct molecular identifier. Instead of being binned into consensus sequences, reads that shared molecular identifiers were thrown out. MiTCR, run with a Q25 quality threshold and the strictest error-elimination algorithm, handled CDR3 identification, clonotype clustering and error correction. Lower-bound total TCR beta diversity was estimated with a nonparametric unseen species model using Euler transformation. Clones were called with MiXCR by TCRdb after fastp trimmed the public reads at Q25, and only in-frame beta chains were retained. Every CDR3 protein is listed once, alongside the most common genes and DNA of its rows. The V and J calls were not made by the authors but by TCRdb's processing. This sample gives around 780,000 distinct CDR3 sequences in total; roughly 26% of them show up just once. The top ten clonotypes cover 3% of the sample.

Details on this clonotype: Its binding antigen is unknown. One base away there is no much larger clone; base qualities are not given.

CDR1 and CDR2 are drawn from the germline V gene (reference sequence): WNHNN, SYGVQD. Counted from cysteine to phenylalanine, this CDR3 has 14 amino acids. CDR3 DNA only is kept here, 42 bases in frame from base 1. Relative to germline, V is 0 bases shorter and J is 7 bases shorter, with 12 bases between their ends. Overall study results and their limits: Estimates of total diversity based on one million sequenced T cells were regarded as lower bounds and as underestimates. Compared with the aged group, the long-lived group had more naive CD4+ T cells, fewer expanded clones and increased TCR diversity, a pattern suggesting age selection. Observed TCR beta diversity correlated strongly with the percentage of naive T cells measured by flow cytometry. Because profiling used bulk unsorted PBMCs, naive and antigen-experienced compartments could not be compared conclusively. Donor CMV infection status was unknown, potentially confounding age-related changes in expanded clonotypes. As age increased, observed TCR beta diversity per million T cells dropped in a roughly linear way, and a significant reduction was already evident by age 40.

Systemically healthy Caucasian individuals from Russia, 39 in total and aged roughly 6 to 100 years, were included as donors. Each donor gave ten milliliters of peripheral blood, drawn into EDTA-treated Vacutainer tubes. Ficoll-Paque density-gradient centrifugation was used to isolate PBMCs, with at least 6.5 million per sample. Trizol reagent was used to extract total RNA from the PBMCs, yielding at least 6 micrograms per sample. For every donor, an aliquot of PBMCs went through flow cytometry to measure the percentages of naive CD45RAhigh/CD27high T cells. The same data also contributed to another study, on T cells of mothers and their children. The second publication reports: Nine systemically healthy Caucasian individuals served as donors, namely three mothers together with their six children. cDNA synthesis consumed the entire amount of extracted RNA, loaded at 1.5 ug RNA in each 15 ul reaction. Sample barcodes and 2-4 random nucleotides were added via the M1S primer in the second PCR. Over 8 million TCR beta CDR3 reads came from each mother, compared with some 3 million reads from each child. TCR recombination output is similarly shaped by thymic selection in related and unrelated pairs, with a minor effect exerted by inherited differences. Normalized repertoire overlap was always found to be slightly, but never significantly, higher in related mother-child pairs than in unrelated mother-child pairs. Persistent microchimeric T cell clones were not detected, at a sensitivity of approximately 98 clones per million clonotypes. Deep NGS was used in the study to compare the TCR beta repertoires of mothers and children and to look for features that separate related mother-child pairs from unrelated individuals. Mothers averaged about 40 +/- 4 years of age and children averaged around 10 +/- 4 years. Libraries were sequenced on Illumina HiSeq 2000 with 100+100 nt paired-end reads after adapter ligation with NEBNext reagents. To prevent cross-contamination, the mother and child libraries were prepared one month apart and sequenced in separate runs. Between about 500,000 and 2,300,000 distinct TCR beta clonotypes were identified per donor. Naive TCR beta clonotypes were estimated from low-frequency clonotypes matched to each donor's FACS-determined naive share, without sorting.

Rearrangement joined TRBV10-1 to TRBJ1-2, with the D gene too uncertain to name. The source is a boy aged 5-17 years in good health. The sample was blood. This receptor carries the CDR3 CASSESNRGTGYTF. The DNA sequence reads TGCGCCAGCAGTGAGTCTAACCGGGGAACTGGCTACACCTTC.